This T cell receptor (beta chain) was retrieved from a study of blood T cells in healthy people across ages. A second about 6 to 12 cycle PCR used barcoded and J-beta primers. TCRdb independently ran MiXCR on the 5' RACE reads; one entry per CDR3 protein. The table lists roughly 2 million distinct CDR3 sequences, around 48% of them singletons. Of note for this clonotype: The antigen is undetermined.

The study isolated at least 6.5 million PBMCs from each sample. Total RNA, at least 5.5 micrograms per sample, came from PBMCs. Study-wide results and limits: It was held that the diversity estimates obtained from one million T cells were underestimates. A strong correlation was found between TCR beta diversity and the percentage of naive T cells.

This CDR3 is 15 amino acids long. Trimming left V 4 bases short and J 1 base short, with 13 bases between. Source material: blood. The source is a woman aged 40 to 50 in good health. The gene calls are TRBV12-3 or TRBV12-4 and TRBJ2-5; D is unclear. The CDR3 DNA follows: TGTGCCAGCAGTTATTTCGGACCCTTCCAAGAGACCCAGTACTTC. This gives the protein CASSYFGPFQETQYF.